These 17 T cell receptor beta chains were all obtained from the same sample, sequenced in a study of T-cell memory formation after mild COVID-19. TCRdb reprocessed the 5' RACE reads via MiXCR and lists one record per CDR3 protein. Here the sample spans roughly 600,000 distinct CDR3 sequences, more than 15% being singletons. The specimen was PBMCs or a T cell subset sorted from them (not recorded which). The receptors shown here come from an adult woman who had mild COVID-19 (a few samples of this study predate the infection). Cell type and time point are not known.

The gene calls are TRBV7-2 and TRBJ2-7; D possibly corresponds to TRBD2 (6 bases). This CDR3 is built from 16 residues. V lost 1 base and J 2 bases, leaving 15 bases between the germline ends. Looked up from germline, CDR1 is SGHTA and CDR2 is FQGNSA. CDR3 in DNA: TGTGCCAGCAGCTTAGTGGAGGGCCCTGGTGCCTACGAGCAGTACTTC. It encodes CASSLVEGPGAYEQYF.

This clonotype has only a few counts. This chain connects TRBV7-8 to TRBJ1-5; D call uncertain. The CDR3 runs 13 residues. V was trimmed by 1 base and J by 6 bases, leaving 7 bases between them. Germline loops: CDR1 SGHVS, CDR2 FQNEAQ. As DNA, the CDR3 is TGTGCCAGCAGCTTAGGGGGATTTCAGCCCCAGCATTTT. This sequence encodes CASSLGGFQPQHF.

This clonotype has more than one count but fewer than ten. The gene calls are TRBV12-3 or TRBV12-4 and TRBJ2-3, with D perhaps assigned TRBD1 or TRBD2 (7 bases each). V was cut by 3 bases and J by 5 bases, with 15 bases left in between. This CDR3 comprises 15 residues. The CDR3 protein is CASSLRTRTGDTQYF. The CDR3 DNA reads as TGTGCCAGCAGTTTGAGGACTAGGACAGGAGATACGCAGTATTTT.

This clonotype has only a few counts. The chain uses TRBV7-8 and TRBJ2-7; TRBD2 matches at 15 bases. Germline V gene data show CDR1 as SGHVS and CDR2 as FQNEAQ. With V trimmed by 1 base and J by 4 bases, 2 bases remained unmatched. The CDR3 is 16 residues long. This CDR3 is CASSLVGTSGRYEQYF. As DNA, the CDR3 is TGTGCCAGCAGCTTAGTGGGGACTAGCGGGAGGTACGAGCAGTACTTC.

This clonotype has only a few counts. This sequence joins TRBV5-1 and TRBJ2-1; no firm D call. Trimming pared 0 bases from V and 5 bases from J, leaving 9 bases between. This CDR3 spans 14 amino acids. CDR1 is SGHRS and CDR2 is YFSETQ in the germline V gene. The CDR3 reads CASSLAWTDNEQFF. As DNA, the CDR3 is TGCGCCAGCAGCTTGGCCTGGACCGACAATGAGCAGTTCTTC.

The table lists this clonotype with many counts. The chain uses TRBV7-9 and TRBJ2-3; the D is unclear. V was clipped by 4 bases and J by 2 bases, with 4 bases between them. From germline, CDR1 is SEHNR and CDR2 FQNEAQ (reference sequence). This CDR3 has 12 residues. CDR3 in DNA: TGTGCCAGCAGCTCGTTCACAGATACGCAGTATTTT. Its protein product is CASSSFTDTQYF.

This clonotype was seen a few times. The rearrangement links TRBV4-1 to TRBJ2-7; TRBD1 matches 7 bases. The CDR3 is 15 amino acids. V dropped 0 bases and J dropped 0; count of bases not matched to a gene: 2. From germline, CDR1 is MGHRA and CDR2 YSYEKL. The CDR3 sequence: CASSQERQGSYEQYF. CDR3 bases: TGCGCCAGCAGCCAAGAAAGACAGGGCTCCTACGAGCAGTACTTC.

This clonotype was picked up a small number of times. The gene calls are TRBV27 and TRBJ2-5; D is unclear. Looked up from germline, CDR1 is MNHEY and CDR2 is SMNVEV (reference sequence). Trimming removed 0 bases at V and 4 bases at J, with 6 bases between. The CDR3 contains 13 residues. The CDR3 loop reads CASSLSNGETQYF. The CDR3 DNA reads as TGTGCCAGCAGTTTATCGAATGGAGAGACCCAGTACTTC.

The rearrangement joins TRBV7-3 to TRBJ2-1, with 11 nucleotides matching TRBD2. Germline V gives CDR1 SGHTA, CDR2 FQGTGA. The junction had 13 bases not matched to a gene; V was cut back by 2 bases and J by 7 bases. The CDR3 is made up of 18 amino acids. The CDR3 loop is CASSLGNLAGGVENEQFF. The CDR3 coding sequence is TGTGCCAGCAGCTTAGGGAATCTAGCGGGAGGAGTGGAAAATGAGCAGTTCTTC.

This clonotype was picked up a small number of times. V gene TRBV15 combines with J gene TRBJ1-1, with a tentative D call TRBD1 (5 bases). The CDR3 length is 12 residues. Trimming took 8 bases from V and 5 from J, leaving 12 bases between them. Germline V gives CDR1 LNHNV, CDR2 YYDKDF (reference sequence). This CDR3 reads CATGGRGTEAFF. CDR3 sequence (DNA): TGTGCCACCGGGGGGAGAGGGACTGAAGCTTTCTTT.

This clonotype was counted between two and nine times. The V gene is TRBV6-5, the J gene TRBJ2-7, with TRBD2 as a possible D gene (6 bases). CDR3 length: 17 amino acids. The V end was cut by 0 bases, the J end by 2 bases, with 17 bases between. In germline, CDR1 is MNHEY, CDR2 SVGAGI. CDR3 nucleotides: TGTGCCAGCAGTTACTCGAGTCTTGTGGGAGGCGCCTACGAGCAGTACTTC. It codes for CASSYSSLVGGAYEQYF.

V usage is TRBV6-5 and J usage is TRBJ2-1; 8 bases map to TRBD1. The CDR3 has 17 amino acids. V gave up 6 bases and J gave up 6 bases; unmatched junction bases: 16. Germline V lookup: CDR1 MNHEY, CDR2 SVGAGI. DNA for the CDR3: TGTGCCAGCAGCCCGTCTCGCGTGGACAGGGCTCGCAATGAGCAGTTCTTC. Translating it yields CASSPSRVDRARNEQFF.

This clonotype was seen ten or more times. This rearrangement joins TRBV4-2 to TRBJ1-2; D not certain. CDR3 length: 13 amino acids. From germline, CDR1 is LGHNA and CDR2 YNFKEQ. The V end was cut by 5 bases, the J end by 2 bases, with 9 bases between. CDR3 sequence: CASSLRENYGYTF. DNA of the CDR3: TGTGCCAGCAGCTTAAGGGAGAACTATGGCTACACCTTC.

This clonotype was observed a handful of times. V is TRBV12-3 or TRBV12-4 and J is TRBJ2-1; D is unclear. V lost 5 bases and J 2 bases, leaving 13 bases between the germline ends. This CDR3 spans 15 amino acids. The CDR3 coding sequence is TGTGCCAGCAGTAAAGGAAATATCCCCTACAATGAGCAGTTCTTC. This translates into CASSKGNIPYNEQFF.

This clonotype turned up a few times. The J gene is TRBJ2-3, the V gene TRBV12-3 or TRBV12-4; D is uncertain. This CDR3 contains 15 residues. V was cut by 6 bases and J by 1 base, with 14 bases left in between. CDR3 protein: CASRAGRKGTDTQYF. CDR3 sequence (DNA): TGTGCCAGCAGGGCCGGACGGAAGGGCACAGATACGCAGTATTTT.

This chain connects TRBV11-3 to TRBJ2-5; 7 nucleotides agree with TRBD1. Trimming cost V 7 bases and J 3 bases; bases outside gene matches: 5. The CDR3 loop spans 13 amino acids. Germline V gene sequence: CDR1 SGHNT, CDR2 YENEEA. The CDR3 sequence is CASNPGTEETQYF. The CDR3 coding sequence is TGTGCCAGCAACCCGGGGACAGAAGAGACCCAGTACTTC.

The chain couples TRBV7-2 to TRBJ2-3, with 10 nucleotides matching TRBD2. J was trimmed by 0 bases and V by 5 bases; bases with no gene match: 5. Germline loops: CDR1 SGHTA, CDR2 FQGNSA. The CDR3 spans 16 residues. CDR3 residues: CASSIGLAASTDTQYF. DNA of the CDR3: TGTGCCAGCAGCATCGGACTAGCGGCTAGCACAGATACGCAGTATTTT.